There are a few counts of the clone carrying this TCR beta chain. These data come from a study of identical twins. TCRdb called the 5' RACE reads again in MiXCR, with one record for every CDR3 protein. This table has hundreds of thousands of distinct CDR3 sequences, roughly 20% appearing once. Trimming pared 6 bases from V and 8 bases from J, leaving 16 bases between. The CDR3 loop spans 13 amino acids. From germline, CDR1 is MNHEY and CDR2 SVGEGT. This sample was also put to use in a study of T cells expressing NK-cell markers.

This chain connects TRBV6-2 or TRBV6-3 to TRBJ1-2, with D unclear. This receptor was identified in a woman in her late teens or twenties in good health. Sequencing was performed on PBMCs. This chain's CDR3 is CASSPGPSRGYTF. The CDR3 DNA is TGTGCCAGCAGCCCTGGGCCGAGTAGAGGCTACACCTTC.